The entry below gives a single T cell receptor beta chain sequence along with its context. Its antigen is unknown. This sample includes further DNA sequences coding for the same CDR3. These data originate in a study of beta chain features in type 1 diabetes. Study observations and caveats: Researchers report that Type 1 diabetes patients had moderately but significantly shorter TCRB CDR3s across all four CD4+ subsets.

The sequenced template was cDNA made from the entire isolated RNA. This table comes from immunoSEQ multiplex PCR, and its TCRdb copy is limited to in-frame clones, with some not included. The sample gives under 950,000 clones, roughly 15% of which show up once; 0.02% to 0.025% is in the top ten. Germline assignment: CDR1 MNHEY and CDR2 SVGAGI. The CDR3 consists of 14 residues. V shed 5 bases and J 2 bases; nucleotides not matched to a gene: 3. The sequenced material came from naive CD4+ T cells from blood. V usage is TRBV6-5 and J usage is TRBJ1-2, with TRBD1 identical over 9 bases. This sequence was found in a woman aged 18-29 years in good health. CDR3 sequence reads: CASSTGTGNYGYTF. The CDR3 region has the DNA TGTGCCAGCAGTACGGGGACAGGGAACTATGGCTACACCTTC.